The TCR beta chain under discussion was sequenced for a study of T cell responses to AZD1222 COVID-19 vaccine. The study, taken as a whole, reports: Unmutated variant regions are reportedly targeted by nearly half of spike-specific TCRs. Samples come after the peak T cell response, not at day 14. Spike-specific TCR breadth and depth grew following two AZD1222 doses. Clonal diversity was possibly underestimated, and the donors were mostly white British, with more females.

This clone was seen just once. Its antigen is currently unknown. The method was immunoSEQ multiplex PCR; TCRdb's version includes in-frame clones alone and lacks a portion of them. Among some 170,000 clones listed, 85% to 95% were seen once. The CDR3 is 16 amino acids. The sequencing here drew on peripheral blood, taken 28 days after the second AZD1222 dose. The chain joins TRBV21-1 to TRBJ1-4. TRBV21-1 is listed as a pseudogene. The receptor comes from an adult who received the AZD1222 COVID-19 vaccine. CDR3 sequence reads: CASSHKRAEHDEKLFF. DNA of the CDR3: TGTGCCAGCAGCCATAAGAGGGCAGAGCACGATGAAAAACTGTTTTTT.